The present T cell receptor beta chain was sequenced within a study of T cells in Graves' hyperthyroidism and ophthalmopathy. This CDR3 has 14 amino acids. The ends were cut back, 5 bases at V and 0 bases at J, with 10 bases in the middle. Germline CDR1 and CDR2: PRHDT and FYEKMQ (reference sequence). TCR beta CDR3 regions were amplified from RNA. Primed by the HTBI set, a first-round RT-PCR was run on the TCR CDR3. Each CDR3 protein gets one entry after TCRdb re-called the multiplex PCR reads with MiXCR. The sample has over 250,000 distinct CDR3 sequences, about an eighth seen once. This clonotype was recorded many times.

This chain links TRBV13 with TRBJ1-1, with D possibly TRBD1 on 5 matching bases. This TCR was recovered from a woman aged 35 to 49 with Graves' ophthalmopathy. Sequencing input: blood. CDR3 sequence reads: CASSPQTVNTEAFF. DNA of the CDR3: TGTGCCAGCAGCCCCCAGACAGTGAACACTGAAGCTTTCTTT.